Reported below is one TCR beta chain. This entry comes from a study of blood T cell repertoires in COVID-19. Overall study: Sources were T cells, B-cell-depleted T cells, or PBMCs; the material itself was cDNA or gDNA.

The repertoire was sequenced with immunoSEQ multiplex PCR; TCRdb's copy has only in-frame clones and lacks some. The sample holds approximately 190,000 clones, roughly 82% seen once. The sequence derives from a woman aged 60-75 years with COVID-19, enrolled during active disease. The sample was peripheral blood.

The CDR3 sequence: CATSKEVRGNYGYTF. CDR3 DNA sequence: TGTGCCACCAGCAAAGAGGTCCGGGGTAACTATGGCTACACCTTC. The chain combines TRBV15 with TRBJ1-2; no reliable D call. This CDR3 has 15 residues. Germline loops: CDR1 LNHNV, CDR2 YYDKDF (reference sequence). Trimming took 4 bases from V and 1 from J, leaving 13 bases between them.